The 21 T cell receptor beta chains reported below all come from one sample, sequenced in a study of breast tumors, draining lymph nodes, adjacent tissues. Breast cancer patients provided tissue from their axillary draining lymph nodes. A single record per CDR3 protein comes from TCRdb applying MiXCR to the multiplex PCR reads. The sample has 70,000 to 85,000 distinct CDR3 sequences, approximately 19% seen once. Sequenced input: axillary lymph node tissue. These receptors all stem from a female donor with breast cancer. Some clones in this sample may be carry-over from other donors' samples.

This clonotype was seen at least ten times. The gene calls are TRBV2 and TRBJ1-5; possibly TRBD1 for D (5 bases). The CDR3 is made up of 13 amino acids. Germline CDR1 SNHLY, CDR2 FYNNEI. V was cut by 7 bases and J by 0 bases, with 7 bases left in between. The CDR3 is CASTRDSNQPQHF. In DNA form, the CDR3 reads TGTGCCAGCACCAGGGATAGCAATCAGCCCCAGCATTTT.

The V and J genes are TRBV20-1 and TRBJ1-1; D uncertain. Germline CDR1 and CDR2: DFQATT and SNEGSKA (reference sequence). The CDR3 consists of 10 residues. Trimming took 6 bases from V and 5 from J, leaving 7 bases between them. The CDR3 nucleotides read TGCAGTGCCCATGGAACTGAAGCTTTCTTT. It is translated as CSAHGTEAFF.

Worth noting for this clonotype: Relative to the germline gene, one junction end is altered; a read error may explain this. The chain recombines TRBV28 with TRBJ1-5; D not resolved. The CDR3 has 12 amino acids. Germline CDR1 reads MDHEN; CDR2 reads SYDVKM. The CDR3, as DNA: TGTGCCAGCTGTTTACCGTATCAGCCCCAGCATTTT. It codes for CASCLPYQPQHF.

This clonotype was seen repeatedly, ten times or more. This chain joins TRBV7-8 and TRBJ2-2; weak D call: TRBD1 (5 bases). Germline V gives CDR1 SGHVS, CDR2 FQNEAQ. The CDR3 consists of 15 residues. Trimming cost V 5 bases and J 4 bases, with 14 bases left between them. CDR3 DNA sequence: TGTGCCAGCAGCGCCAACGTGGGGCCCACCGGGGAGCTGTTTTTT. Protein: CASSANVGPTGELFF.

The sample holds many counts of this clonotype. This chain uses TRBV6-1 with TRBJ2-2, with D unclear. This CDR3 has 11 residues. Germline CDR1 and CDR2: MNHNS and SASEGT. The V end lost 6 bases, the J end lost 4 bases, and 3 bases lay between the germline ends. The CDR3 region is CASRSTGELFF. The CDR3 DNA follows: TGTGCCAGCAGAAGCACCGGGGAGCTGTTTTTT.

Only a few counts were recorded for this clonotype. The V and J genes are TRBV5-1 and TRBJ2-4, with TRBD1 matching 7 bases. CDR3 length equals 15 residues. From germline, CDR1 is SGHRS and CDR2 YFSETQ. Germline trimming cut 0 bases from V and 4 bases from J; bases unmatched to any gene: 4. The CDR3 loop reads CASSLAPGQKNIQYF. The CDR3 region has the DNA TGCGCCAGCAGCTTGGCGCCGGGACAGAAAAACATTCAGTACTTC.

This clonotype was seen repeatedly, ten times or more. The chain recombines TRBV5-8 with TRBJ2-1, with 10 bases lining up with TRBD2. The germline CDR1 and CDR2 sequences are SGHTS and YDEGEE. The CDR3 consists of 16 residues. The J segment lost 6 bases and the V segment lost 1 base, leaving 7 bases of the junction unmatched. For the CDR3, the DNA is TGTGCCAGCAGCTTGTGGTCTAGCGGGAGTATCAATGAGCAGTTCTTC. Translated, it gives CASSLWSSGSINEQFF.

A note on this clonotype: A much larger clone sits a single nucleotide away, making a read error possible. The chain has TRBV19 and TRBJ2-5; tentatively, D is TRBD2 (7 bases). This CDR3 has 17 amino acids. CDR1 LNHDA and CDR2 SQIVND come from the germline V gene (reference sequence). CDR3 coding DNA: TGTGCCAGTACCCCAACGCATTTGGAGGGGGGGGGTGAGACCCAGCACTTC. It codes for CASTPTHLEGGGETQHF.

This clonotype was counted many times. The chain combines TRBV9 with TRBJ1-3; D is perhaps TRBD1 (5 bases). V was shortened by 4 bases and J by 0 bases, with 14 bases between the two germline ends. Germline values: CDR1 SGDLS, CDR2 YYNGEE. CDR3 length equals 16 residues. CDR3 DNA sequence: TGTGCCAGCAGCTTTTCGGGACTCCGCTCTGGAAACACCATATATTTT. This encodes CASSFSGLRSGNTIYF.

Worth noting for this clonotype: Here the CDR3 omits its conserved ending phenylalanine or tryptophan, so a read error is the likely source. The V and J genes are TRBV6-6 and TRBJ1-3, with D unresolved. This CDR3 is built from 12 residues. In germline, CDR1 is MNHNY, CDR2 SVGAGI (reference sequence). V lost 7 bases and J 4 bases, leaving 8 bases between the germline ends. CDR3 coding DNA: TGTGCCAGCAACGCACAGGGAAACACCATATATTCT. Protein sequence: CASNAQGNTIYS.

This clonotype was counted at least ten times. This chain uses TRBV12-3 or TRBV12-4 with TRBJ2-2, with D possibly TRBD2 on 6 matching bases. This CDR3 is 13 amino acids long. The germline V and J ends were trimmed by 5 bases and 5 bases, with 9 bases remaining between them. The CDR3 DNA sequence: TGTGCCAGCAGTCGCGGGGAGACCGGGGAGCTGTTTTTT. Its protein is CASSRGETGELFF.

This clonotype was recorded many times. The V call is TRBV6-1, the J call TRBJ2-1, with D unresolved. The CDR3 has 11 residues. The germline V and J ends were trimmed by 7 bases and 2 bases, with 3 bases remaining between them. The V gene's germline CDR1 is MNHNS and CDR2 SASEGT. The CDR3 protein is CASKAYNEQFF. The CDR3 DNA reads TGTGCCAGCAAAGCCTACAATGAGCAGTTCTTC.

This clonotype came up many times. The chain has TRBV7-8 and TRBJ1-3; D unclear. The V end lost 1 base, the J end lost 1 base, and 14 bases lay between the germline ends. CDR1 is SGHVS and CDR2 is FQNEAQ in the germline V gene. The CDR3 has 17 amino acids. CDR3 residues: CASSLGRRTPSGNTIYF. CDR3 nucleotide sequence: TGTGCCAGCAGCTTAGGGCGGCGGACTCCGTCTGGAAACACCATATATTTT.

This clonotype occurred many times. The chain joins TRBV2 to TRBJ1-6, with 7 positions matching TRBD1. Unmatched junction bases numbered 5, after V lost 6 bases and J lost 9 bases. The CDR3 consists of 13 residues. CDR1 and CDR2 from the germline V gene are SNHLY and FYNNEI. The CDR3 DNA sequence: TGTGCCAGCAGAGGGGGCAGGGGTTCACCCCTCCACTTT. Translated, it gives CASRGGRGSPLHF.

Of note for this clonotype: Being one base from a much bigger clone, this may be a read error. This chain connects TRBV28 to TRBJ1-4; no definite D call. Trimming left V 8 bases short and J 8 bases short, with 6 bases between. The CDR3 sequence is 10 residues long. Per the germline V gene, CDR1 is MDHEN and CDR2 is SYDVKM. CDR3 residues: CASGKEKLFF. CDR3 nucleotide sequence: TGTGCCAGCGGCAAGGAAAAACTGTTTTTT.

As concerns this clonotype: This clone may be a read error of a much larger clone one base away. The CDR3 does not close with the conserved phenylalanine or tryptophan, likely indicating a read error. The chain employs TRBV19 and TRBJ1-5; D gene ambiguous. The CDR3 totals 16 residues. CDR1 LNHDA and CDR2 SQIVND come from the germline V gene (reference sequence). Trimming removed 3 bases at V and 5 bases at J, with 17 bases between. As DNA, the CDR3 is TGTGCCAGTAGTATTACGCCACCTGGGCCTCATCAGCCCCAGCATCTT. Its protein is CASSITPPGPHQPQHL.

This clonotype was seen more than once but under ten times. CDR3 nucleotide sequence: TGTGCCTGGAGTGTAGCCGGGGGTATATCTGGAAACACCATATATTTT. Encoded protein: CAWSVAGGISGNTIYF. The chain combines TRBV30 with TRBJ1-3, with a possible D match to TRBD1 (5 bases). The germline gives CDR1 GTSNPN, CDR2 SVGIG (reference sequence). V shed 0 bases and J shed 1 base, with 13 bases lying between them. The CDR3 consists of 16 residues.

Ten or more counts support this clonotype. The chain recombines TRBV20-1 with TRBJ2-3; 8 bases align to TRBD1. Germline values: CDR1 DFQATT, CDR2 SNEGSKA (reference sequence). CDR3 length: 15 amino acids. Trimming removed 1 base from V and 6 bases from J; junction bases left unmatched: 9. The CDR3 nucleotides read TGCAGTGCTAGAGTTGGCAGGGGGCCTCCGGATACGCAGTATTTT. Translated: CSARVGRGPPDTQYF.

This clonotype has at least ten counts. The CDR3 protein is CASSVGRTYEQYF. The CDR3 DNA reads as TGCGCCAGCAGTGTGGGGAGAACCTACGAGCAGTACTTC. The rearrangement uses TRBV10-2 and TRBJ2-7; D is possibly TRBD2 (5 bases). The CDR3 is made up of 13 amino acids. Germline V CDR1 and CDR2: WSHSY, SAAADI. V was pared by 4 bases and J by 2 bases, with 9 bases between.

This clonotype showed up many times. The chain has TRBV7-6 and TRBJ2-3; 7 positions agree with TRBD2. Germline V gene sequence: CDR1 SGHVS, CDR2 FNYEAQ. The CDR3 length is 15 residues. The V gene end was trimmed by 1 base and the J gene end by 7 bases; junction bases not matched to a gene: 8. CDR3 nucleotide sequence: TGTGCCAGCAGCTTAGACGGGGCTAGCGGCAATACGCAGTATTTT. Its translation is CASSLDGASGNTQYF.

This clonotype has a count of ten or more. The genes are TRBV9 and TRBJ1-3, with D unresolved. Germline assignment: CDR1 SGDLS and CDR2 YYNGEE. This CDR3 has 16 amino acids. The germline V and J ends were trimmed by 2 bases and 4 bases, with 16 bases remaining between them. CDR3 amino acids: CASSVTQALEGNTIYF. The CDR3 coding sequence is TGTGCCAGCAGCGTGACCCAAGCACTCGAGGGAAACACCATATATTTT.